The clone carrying this T cell receptor (beta chain) was picked up many times. The antigen is unknown. The data are from a study of response to subunit inactivated influenza vaccine. General study findings and limits: The authors proposed limited new T cell recruitment per seasonal influenza vaccination.

CDR1 and CDR2 (germline): SGHRS, YFSETQ. This CDR3 contains 16 residues. The V and J ends lost 2 bases and 7 bases respectively, with 21 bases between them. TCRdb reanalysed the RT-PCR reads using MiXCR and keeps one entry per CDR3 protein. The sample holds around 650,000 distinct CDR3 sequences, approximately 15% seen once. This clonotype was obtained from a man in his forties or fifties who received an inactivated influenza vaccine. The chain has TRBV5-1 and TRBJ2-5; a possible D gene is TRBD2 (5 bases). The sample in question was PBMCs from blood, obtained 11 to 12 days after vaccination. The CDR3 here is CASSFSLPGTRGTQYF. CDR3 in DNA: TGCGCCAGCAGCTTCTCCCTCCCAGGAACCCGGGGGACCCAGTACTTC.